This note documents a single T cell receptor beta chain sequence. As yet, its antigen is unknown. This CDR3 is 13 amino acids long. Germline V lookup: CDR1 SGHDN, CDR2 FVKESK. This entry comes from a study of cytomegalovirus exposure and HLA in healthy donors. Study conclusions and caveats: The listing of 150 to 200 TCR beta chains classed them as cytomegalovirus-associated. Productive status was seen about 90% or about 30% of the time for most TCR beta V segments in an earlier analysis.

This PCR relied on a set of 60 Vbeta primers and 13 Jbeta primers. Clones were sequenced by immunoSEQ multiplex PCR, and TCRdb holds only the in-frame ones, with some missing. The sample lists roughly 300,000 clones; 86% were seen once. Healthy bone marrow donors formed the donor group. The source of this sequence is a man aged 35 to 55 in good health and CMV-seropositive. Sequencing was performed on PBMCs. The chain couples TRBV14 to TRBJ2-5; 8 bases map to TRBD2. The J call may not be correct, given that the DNA end is closer to TRBJ2-7. The CDR3 spells CASSLGGVDEQYF. CDR3 bases: TGTGCCAGCAGCCTCGGGGGGGTAGACGAGCAGTACTTC.